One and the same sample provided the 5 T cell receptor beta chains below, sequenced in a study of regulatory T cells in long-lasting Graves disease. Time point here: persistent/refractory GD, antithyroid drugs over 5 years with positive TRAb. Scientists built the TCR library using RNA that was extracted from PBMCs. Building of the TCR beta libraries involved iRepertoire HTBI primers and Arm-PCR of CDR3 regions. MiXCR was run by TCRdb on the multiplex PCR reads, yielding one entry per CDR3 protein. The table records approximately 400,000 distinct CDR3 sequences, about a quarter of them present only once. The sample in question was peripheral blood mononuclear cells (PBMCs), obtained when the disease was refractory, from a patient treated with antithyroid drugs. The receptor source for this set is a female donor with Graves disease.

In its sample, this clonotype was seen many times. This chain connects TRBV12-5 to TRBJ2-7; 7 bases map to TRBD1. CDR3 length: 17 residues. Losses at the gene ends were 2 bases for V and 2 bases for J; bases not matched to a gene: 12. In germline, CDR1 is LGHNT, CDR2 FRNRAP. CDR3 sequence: CASGLTHMGQTTYEQYF. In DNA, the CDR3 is TGTGCTAGTGGTTTGACCCATATGGGACAGACCACCTACGAGCAGTACTTC.

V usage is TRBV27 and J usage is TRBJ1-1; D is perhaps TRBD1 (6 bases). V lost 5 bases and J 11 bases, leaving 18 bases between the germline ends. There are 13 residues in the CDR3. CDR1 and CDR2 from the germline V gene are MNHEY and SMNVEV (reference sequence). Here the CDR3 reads CASSPLAGALAFF. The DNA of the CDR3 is TGTGCCAGCAGTCCTCTTGCGGGGGCTCTGGCTTTCTTT.

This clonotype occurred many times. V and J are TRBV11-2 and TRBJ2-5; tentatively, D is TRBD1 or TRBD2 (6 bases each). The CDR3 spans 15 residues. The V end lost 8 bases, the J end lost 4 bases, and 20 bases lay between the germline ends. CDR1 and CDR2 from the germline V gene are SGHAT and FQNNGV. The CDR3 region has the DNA TGTGCCAGCTCAAAACCCGGGGGCTCTCGAGAGACCCAGTACTTC. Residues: CASSKPGGSRETQYF.

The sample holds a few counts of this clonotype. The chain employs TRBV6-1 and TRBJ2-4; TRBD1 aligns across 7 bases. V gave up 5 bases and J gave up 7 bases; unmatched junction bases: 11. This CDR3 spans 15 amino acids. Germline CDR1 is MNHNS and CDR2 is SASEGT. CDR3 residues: CASSNRGSVGNIQYF. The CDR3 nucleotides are TGTGCCAGCAGTAACAGGGGATCGGTAGGGAACATTCAGTACTTC.

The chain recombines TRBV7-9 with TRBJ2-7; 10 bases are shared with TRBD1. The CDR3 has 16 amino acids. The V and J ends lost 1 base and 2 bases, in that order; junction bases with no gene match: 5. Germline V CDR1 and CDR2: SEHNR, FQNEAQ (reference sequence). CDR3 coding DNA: TGTGCCAGCAGCTTAGACCCCGGGACAGGGGCCTACGAGCAGTACTTC. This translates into CASSLDPGTGAYEQYF.